This T cell receptor (beta chain) was documented in a study of blood T cell repertoires in COVID-19 (dated by TCRdb to about 2020). Notes on the research overall: Samples covering the acute and convalescent phases of COVID-19 were provided by collaborators in the United States, Italy and Spain. The repertoires were released in a freely available public database meant as a resource for research on the immune response to SARS-CoV-2. Where available, HLA class I and class II types were obtained from metadata supplied by the sample provider rather than from assay-based typing. The material from the prospective study consisted of cDNA or gDNA derived from T cells, B-cell-depleted T cells, or PBMCs. Deeply sampled blood TCRbeta repertoires from subjects exposed to, actively infected with, or recovered from COVID-19 were included in the dataset. Samples were obtained from the ongoing ImmuneRACE study (first 160 participants) and from some 1,300 subjects provided by 6 global collaborators. Nearly every sample came with metadata listing a de-identified subject ID, COVID-19 status, age in years and sex.

CDR1 and CDR2, looked up from the germline V gene (reference sequence), are LNHDA and SQIVND. The CDR3 has 14 amino acids, counting the end cysteine and phenylalanine. Just CDR3 DNA is preserved here, 42 bases in frame from base 1. V is reduced by 7 bases and J by 0 bases, leaving a spacing of 10 bases between them. TCRbeta CDR3 regions were amplified from genomic DNA by means of the immunoSEQ Assay, a bias-controlled multiplex PCR. The authors processed their data as follows. The number of nucleated cells in each sample was estimated from the amplification of reference gene primers within the assay. To quantify the absolute abundance of each unique TCRbeta CDR3 rearrangement, sequence reads were collapsed and filtered. For each sample, productive Simpson clonality was calculated as the square root of Simpson's diversity index across productive rearrangements. Drawn from immuneACCESS, this table holds only the in-frame rearrangements with V and J called that TCRdb kept. Clones are partly lost; checked studies trace under half to an unresolved V gene and leave the rest unexplained. V, J and clone size are those of that table, while D and trimming were read from the DNA. Across this sample there are about 240,000 clones, with 81% seen only once. The ten largest clonotypes hold around 7.5% of the sample.

In Seattle, one collaborating source enrolled patients while the infection was active and tracked those patients longitudinally over the course of disease. Whole blood was collected in K2EDTA tubes by collaborating institutions according to the institutions' own protocols. For TCRbeta analysis, collaborators shipped samples in one of three forms: frozen whole blood, isolated PBMCs, or DNA extracted from either of those sample types. Comment on this clone: The target of this receptor is not known. No qualities accompany the bases; no much larger clone lies one base away.

Paper-wide results and their limitations: The amount of clinical and demographic metadata varied by source and participant and was provided uncurated.

Recombination joined TRBV19 with TRBJ1-3; the D gene cannot be resolved reliably. This TCR derives from a woman at least 80 years old with COVID-19, enrolled during active disease. Sequences were obtained from peripheral blood. The CDR3 amino acid sequence is: CASKGVDSGNTIYF. The nucleotide sequence is TGTGCCAGTAAGGGAGTCGACTCTGGAAACACCATATATTTT.